These 8 T cell receptor beta chains originate from one sample sequenced in a study of breast tumors, draining lymph nodes, adjacent tissues. TCRdb fed the multiplex PCR reads into MiXCR, producing one record per CDR3 protein. The sample holds around 250,000 distinct CDR3 sequences, under 40% seen once. The lymph nodes were axillary draining lymph nodes from breast cancer patients. Sequenced material: axillary lymph node tissue. These receptors were collected from a female donor with breast cancer. Some clones in this sample may be carry-over from other donors' samples.

This clonotype was counted ten times or more. V gene TRBV11-3 combines with J gene TRBJ2-1, with TRBD2 matching 9 bases. The CDR3 extends over 12 amino acids. In germline, CDR1 is SGHNT, CDR2 YENEEA. With 5 bases clipped from V and 8 bases from J, the junction kept 1 base outside the gene matches. CDR3 nucleotide sequence: TGTGCCAGCAGCGCGGGGGGGTATGAGCAGTTCTTC. Protein product: CASSAGGYEQFF.

The CDR3 sequence is CASSQDELTDTQYF. As DNA, the CDR3 is TGTGCCAGCAGCCAAGACGAACTCACAGATACGCAGTATTTT. The rearrangement uses TRBV3-2 and TRBJ2-3. TRBV3-2 is an annotated pseudogene. The CDR3 is made up of 14 amino acids.

Concerning this clonotype: A read error may be the cause here, since a much bigger clone is one base away. Because it lacks the conserved phenylalanine or tryptophan at the end, this CDR3 is likely a read error. This rearrangement joins TRBV7-9 to TRBJ2-5; D gene ambiguous. This CDR3 is built from 14 residues. Per the germline V gene, CDR1 is SEHNR and CDR2 is FQNEAQ (reference sequence). The V and J ends lost 1 base and 8 bases respectively, with 14 bases between them. CDR3 residues: CASSLGQTEITQYL. CDR3 coding DNA: TGTGCCAGCAGCTTAGGGCAAACAGAAATTACCCAGTACCTC.

Details on this clonotype: The junction does not match germline at one end; this may be a read error. This CDR3 is CASRTSGGQQETQCF. The CDR3 coding sequence is TGTGCCAGCAGGACCAGCGGGGGGCAACAAGAGACCCAGTGCTTC. The J gene is TRBJ2-5, the V gene TRBV12-3 or TRBV12-4, with TRBD2 matching over 9 bases. The CDR3 extends over 15 amino acids.

This clonotype has ten or more counts. This sequence joins TRBV24-1 and TRBJ2-3, with 8 bases aligning to TRBD2. The J segment lost 2 bases and the V segment lost 7 bases, leaving 4 bases of the junction unmatched. The germline CDR1 and CDR2 sequences are KGHDR and SFDVKD. The CDR3 sequence is 14 residues long. The CDR3 loop is CATSVAGLTDTQYF. The CDR3 DNA is TGTGCCACCAGCGTAGCGGGGCTCACAGATACGCAGTATTTT.

The chain recombines TRBV12-5 with TRBJ1-1; D is unclear. Germline CDR1 reads LGHNT; CDR2 reads FRNRAP. The CDR3 is 14 amino acids. V was shortened by 0 bases and J by 1 base, with 6 bases between the two germline ends. CDR3 protein: CASGLVTANTEAFF. The CDR3 nucleotides are TGTGCTAGTGGTTTGGTAACGGCGAACACTGAAGCTTTCTTT.

The rearrangement uses TRBV20-1 and TRBJ2-3; 11 bases line up with TRBD1. This CDR3 spans 14 amino acids. Germline CDR1 DFQATT, CDR2 SNEGSKA (reference sequence). The J segment lost 11 bases and the V segment lost 4 bases, leaving 11 bases of the junction unmatched. For the CDR3, the DNA is TGCAGTGCTACCCGGGACAGGGGGGTGCATGAGCAGTATTTT. Amino acids: CSATRDRGVHEQYF.

The chain joins TRBV20-1 to TRBJ1-4; maybe TRBD1 (5 bases). Trimming cost V 6 bases and J 3 bases, with 14 bases left between them. CDR1 and CDR2 from the germline V gene are DFQATT and SNEGSKA (reference sequence). The CDR3 has 14 amino acids. CDR3 amino acids: CSAGLAGANEKLFF. The CDR3, as DNA: TGCAGTGCAGGTCTAGCGGGGGCTAATGAAAAACTGTTTTTT.